This passage covers 11 T cell receptor beta chains from one sample sequenced in a study of T cell responses to AZD1222 COVID-19 vaccine. Measured with immunoSEQ multiplex PCR; TCRdb has only the in-frame clones, and not every one. The data hold about 92,000 clones, with about 91% observed a single time. Sequenced material: peripheral blood, taken on day 0 of AZD1222 vaccination. These receptors were obtained from an adult in good health.

The chain couples TRBV27 to TRBJ1-5; D unresolved. Germline CDR1 MNHEY, CDR2 SMNVEV (reference sequence). The CDR3 sequence is 17 residues long. The V gene lost 3 bases and the J gene lost 1 base, with 16 bases spanning the gap. The DNA of the CDR3 is TGTGCCAGCAGTTTGATTGGCCGGGTCGGGAGCAATCAGCCCCAGCATTTT. This translates into CASSLIGRVGSNQPQHF.

The chain carries TRBV7-3 and TRBJ2-2; 8 positions agree with TRBD1. The CDR3 loop spans 15 amino acids. Trimming cost V 4 bases and J 7 bases; bases outside gene matches: 8. Germline V lookup: CDR1 SGHTA, CDR2 FQGTGA. CDR3 loop: CASSSRGREDGELFF. Here the CDR3 DNA reads TGTGCCAGCAGCTCCAGGGGGCGTGAGGACGGGGAGCTGTTTTTT.

This clone is a singleton in its sample. This chain joins TRBV30 and TRBJ1-6; 7 bases line up with TRBD1. From germline, CDR1 is GTSNPN and CDR2 SVGIG (reference sequence). This CDR3 comprises 15 residues. Losses at the gene ends were 0 bases for V and 7 bases for J; bases not matched to a gene: 6. The CDR3 bases are TGTGCCTGGAGTGTACCGCCGACAGGGAATTCACCCCTCCACTTT. Encoded protein: CAWSVPPTGNSPLHF.

The rearrangement links TRBV13 to TRBJ2-2, with D hard to call. The CDR3 contains 13 residues. CDR1 PRHDT and CDR2 FYEKMQ come from the germline V gene (reference sequence). Trimming pared 6 bases from V and 1 base from J, leaving 6 bases between. This chain's CDR3 is CASRPENTGELFF. CDR3 sequence (DNA): TGTGCCAGCAGACCAGAGAACACCGGGGAGCTGTTTTTT.

In this sample, this clone turned up once. The V call is TRBV13, the J call TRBJ1-3; no reliable D call. The V gene lost 0 bases and the J gene lost 1 base, with 13 bases spanning the gap. The CDR3 has 17 residues. Germline CDR1 PRHDT, CDR2 FYEKMQ (reference sequence). The CDR3 DNA is TGTGCCAGCAGCTTAGGTCCGGGAGCGGTGTCTGGAAACACCATATATTTT. Residues: CASSLGPGAVSGNTIYF.

V usage is TRBV5-6 and J usage is TRBJ2-2; D gene uncertain. The CDR3 extends over 11 amino acids. Trimming cost V 5 bases and J 7 bases, with 6 bases left between them. From germline, CDR1 is SGHDT and CDR2 YYEEEE. In DNA form, the CDR3 reads TGTGCCAGCAGACGTGACGGGGAGCTGTTTTTT. Amino acids: CASRRDGELFF.

V gene TRBV2 combines with J gene TRBJ1-2; weak D call: TRBD1 (6 bases). V gave up 1 base and J gave up 5 bases, with 11 bases separating them. The CDR3 length is 14 residues. From germline, CDR1 is SNHLY and CDR2 FYNNEI. CDR3 bases: TGTGCCAGCAGTGAAGACAGGGAGGGGTATGGCTACACCTTC. Translating it yields CASSEDREGYGYTF.

The chain couples TRBV3-1 (or the pseudogene TRBV3-2) to TRBJ1-4; 8 bases fit TRBD1. The V and J ends lost 5 bases and 5 bases, in that order; junction bases with no gene match: 7. Germline CDR1 LGHDT, CDR2 YNNKEL (reference sequence). This CDR3 has 15 residues. CDR3 DNA: TGTGCCAGCAGCGGACACAGGGGGGAGAATGAAAAACTGTTTTTT. As protein: CASSGHRGENEKLFF.

This rearrangement joins TRBV19 to TRBJ1-3; perhaps TRBD1 as D (5 bases). The V and J ends lost 5 bases and 0 bases respectively, with 11 bases between them. This CDR3 spans 15 amino acids. Looked up from germline, CDR1 is LNHDA and CDR2 is SQIVND (reference sequence). The DNA of the CDR3 is TGTGCCAGTAGTCACAGGAGGGCCTCTGGAAACACCATATATTTT. It codes for CASSHRRASGNTIYF.

The rearrangement links TRBV5-4 to TRBJ1-2, with 9 nucleotides matching TRBD1. Per germline, CDR1 SGHNT and CDR2 YYREEE (reference sequence). The CDR3 sequence is 15 residues long. With V trimmed by 3 bases and J by 4 bases, 7 bases remained unmatched. As DNA, the CDR3 is TGTGCCAGCAGCTCCTATACAGGGGGCAGCTATGGCTACACCTTC. It codes for CASSSYTGGSYGYTF.

The genes are TRBV7-2 and TRBJ1-5; D unresolved. CDR1 is SGHTA, CDR2 FQGNSA, per germline. The V and J ends lost 0 bases and 7 bases respectively, with 7 bases between them. This CDR3 has 13 residues. The CDR3 sequence: CASSLAGMQPQHF. The CDR3 DNA reads TGTGCCAGCAGCTTAGCAGGGATGCAGCCCCAGCATTTT.